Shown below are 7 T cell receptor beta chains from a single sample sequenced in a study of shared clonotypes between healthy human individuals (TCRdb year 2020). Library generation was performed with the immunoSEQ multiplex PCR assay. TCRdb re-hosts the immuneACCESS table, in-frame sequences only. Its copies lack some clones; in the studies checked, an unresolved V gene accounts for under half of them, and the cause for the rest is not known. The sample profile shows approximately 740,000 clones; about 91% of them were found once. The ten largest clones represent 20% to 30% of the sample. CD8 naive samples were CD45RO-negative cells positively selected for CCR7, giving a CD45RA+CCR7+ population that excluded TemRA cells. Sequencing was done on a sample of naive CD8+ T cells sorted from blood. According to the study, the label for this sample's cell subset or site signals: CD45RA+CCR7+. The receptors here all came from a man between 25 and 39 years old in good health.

The CDR3, as DNA: TGTGCCAGCAGGGGGGGGACCCAGCAGTACTTC. This codes for CASRGGTQQYF. This chain connects TRBV2 to TRBJ2-7; TRBD2 aligns across 7 bases. This CDR3 has 11 amino acids. The germline V gene encodes CDR1 SNHLY and CDR2 FYNNEI. V was pared by 6 bases and J by 8 bases, with 4 bases of the junction left unmatched.

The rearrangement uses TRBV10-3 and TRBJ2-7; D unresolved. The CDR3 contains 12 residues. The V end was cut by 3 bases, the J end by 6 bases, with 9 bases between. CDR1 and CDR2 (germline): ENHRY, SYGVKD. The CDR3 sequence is CAISESGFEQYF. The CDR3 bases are TGTGCCATCAGTGAATCCGGGTTCGAGCAGTACTTC.

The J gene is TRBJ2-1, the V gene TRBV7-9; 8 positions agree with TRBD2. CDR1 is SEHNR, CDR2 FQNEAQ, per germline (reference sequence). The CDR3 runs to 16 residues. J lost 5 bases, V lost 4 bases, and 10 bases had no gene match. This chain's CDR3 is CASSSTTSGRNNEQFF. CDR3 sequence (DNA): TGTGCCAGCAGCTCGACCACTAGCGGCCGGAACAATGAGCAGTTCTTC.

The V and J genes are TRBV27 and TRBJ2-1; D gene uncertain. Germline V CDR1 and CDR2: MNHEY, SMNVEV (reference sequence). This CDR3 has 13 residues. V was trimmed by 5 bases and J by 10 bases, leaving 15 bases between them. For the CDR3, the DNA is TGTGCCAGCAGTCTACTTCGGAGCATAGAGCAGTTCTTC. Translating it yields CASSLLRSIEQFF.

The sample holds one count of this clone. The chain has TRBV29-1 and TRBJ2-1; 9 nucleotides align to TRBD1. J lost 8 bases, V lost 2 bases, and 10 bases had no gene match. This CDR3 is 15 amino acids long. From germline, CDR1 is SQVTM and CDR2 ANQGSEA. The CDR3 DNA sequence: TGCAGCGTTGAACAACCAGACAGGGGGTGGTATGAGCAGTTCTTC. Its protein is CSVEQPDRGWYEQFF.

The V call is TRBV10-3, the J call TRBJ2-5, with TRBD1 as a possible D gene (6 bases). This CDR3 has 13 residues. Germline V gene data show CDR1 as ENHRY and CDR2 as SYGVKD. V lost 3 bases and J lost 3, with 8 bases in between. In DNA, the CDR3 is TGTGCCATCAGTGAAACAGGGAAAGAGACCCAGTACTTC. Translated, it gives CAISETGKETQYF.

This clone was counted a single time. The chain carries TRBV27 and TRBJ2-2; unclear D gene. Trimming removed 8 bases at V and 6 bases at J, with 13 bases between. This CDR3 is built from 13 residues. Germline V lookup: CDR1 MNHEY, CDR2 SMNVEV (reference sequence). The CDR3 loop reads CASRDTFAGELFF. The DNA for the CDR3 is TGTGCCAGCCGAGACACTTTCGCCGGGGAGCTGTTTTTT.